Each of the 6 T cell receptor beta chains below was sequenced from the same sample in a study of cytomegalovirus exposure and HLA in healthy donors (dated by TCRdb to 2016 to 2017). Libraries were prepared through the immunoSEQ multiplex PCR assay. For the multiplex PCR, a mixture combining 60 forward primers for TCR Vbeta segments and 13 reverse primers for TCR Jbeta segments was used. TCRdb holds this immuneACCESS table with in-frame rearrangements only. Some clones are missing; in checked studies, unresolved V genes explain under half, and the rest has no known cause. For this sample the table gives over 150,000 clones, of which 77% were detected only once. The ten biggest clones cover approximately 1.5% of the sample. The sample was PBMCs. The receptors were sampled from a young woman in good health and CMV-seropositive.

The gene calls are TRBV5-6 and TRBJ2-7, with 9 bases fitting TRBD2. Germline V CDR1 and CDR2: SGHDT, YYEEEE. Germline trimming cut 0 bases from V and 5 bases from J; bases unmatched to any gene: 12. This CDR3 has 17 residues. The CDR3 is CASSLVFVSGGYHEQYF. The CDR3 nucleotides read TGTGCCAGCAGCTTGGTCTTCGTTAGCGGGGGTTATCACGAGCAGTACTTC. The variable domain in full, completed from reference TRBV5-6 and TRBJ2-7, reads DAGVTQSPTHLIKTRGQQVTLRCSPKSGHDTVSWYQQALGQGPQFIFQYYEEEERQRGNFPDRFSGHQFPNYSSELNVNALLLGDSALYLCASSLVFVSGGYHEQYFGPGTRLTVT.

This clone was seen only once. This chain uses TRBV28 with TRBJ2-5, with D perhaps TRBD2 (6 bases). The germline gives CDR1 MDHEN, CDR2 SYDVKM. The CDR3 sequence is 15 residues long. The V end was cut by 6 bases, the J end by 5 bases, with 19 bases between. CDR3 region: CASSWDGKEGETQYF. The CDR3 DNA reads as TGTGCCAGCAGCTGGGACGGGAAGGAGGGGGAGACCCAGTACTTC.

The V gene is TRBV4-1, the J gene TRBJ1-4, with a tentative D call TRBD1 (5 bases). This CDR3 comprises 18 residues. The ends were cut back, 0 bases at V and 10 bases at J, with 24 bases in the middle. The germline V gene encodes CDR1 MGHRA and CDR2 YSYEKL. This chain's CDR3 is CASSQDEVTAERGGKLFF. CDR3 DNA: TGCGCCAGCAGCCAAGACGAGGTTACGGCCGAACGGGGGGGAAAACTGTTTTTT.

The V gene is TRBV4-1, the J gene TRBJ2-5, with 9 bases identical to TRBD1. Germline V CDR1 and CDR2: MGHRA, YSYEKL. This CDR3 has 16 amino acids. With 4 bases clipped from V and 4 bases from J, the junction kept 10 bases outside the gene matches. CDR3 region: CASSRAQGAQGETQYF. The CDR3 DNA follows: TGCGCCAGCAGCCGAGCACAGGGGGCGCAAGGAGAGACCCAGTACTTC.

The chain recombines TRBV30 with TRBJ1-5, with 8 bases lining up with TRBD1. The CDR3 is 14 residues long. Trimming at V came to 0 bases and at J to 8 bases, leaving 6 bases not matched to a gene. Germline V gives CDR1 GTSNPN, CDR2 SVGIG (reference sequence). CDR3 sequence (DNA): TGTGCCTGGAGTGTAACAGGGGGGGTTGAGCCCCAGCATTTT. This gives the protein CAWSVTGGVEPQHF.

This rearrangement joins TRBV30 to TRBJ1-1; the match to TRBD1 covers 7 bases. The length of the CDR3 is 15 residues. V gave up 2 bases and J gave up 1 base; unmatched junction bases: 7. Germline V lookup: CDR1 GTSNPN, CDR2 SVGIG (reference sequence). The CDR3: CAWSSGGRGNTEAFF. DNA for the CDR3: TGTGCCTGGAGTTCAGGGGGGAGAGGGAACACTGAAGCTTTCTTT.